The 30 T cell receptor beta chains reported below all come from one sample, sequenced in a study of blood T cell repertoires in COVID-19. Profiling relied on immunoSEQ multiplex PCR, and the TCRdb table lists in-frame clones only, not all of them. The sample records under 100,000 clones, around 90% being singletons. The sample consisted of peripheral blood. These receptors were collected from a woman in her 70s with acute or convalescent COVID-19.

The CDR3 loop reads CASSDLRVSVNSYEQYF. CDR3 DNA sequence: TGTGCCAGCAGCGACTTAAGAGTTAGCGTAAACTCCTACGAGCAGTACTTC. The rearrangement links TRBV11-2 to TRBJ2-7; TRBD2 might be the D (5 bases). Trimming took 5 bases from V and 0 from J, leaving 20 bases between them. Germline CDR1 reads SGHAT; CDR2 reads FQNNGV. CDR3 length equals 17 residues. Full variable domain (outside the CDR3, taken from reference TRBV11-2 and TRBJ2-7): EAGVAQSPRYKIIEKRQSVAFWCNPISGHATLYWYQQILGQGPKLLIQFQNNGVVDDSQLPKDRFSAERLKGVDSTLKIQPAKLEDSAVYLCASSDLRVSVNSYEQYFGPGTRLTVT.

This CDR3 reads CASSLSTDTQYF. In DNA form, the CDR3 reads TGTGCCAGCAGCCTTAGCACAGATACGCAGTATTTT. This chain joins TRBV5-6 and TRBJ2-3; D uncertain. Trimming cost V 4 bases and J 0 bases, with 3 bases left between them. From germline, CDR1 is SGHDT and CDR2 YYEEEE. The CDR3 has 12 residues.

The V and J genes are TRBV7-9 and TRBJ1-6, with D possibly matching TRBD1 (5 bases). The CDR3 totals 16 residues. CDR1 SEHNR and CDR2 FQNEAQ come from the germline V gene (reference sequence). Trimming took off 6 bases at V and 3 bases at J, with 15 bases between the two ends. The CDR3 sequence: CASSSSQADYNSPLHF. In nucleotides, the CDR3 is TGTGCCAGCAGTAGCTCACAGGCCGACTATAATTCACCCCTCCACTTT.

This clone was recorded only once. The gene calls are TRBV6-5 and TRBJ1-5; 10 nucleotides agree with TRBD1. The CDR3 has 15 residues. Germline CDR1 is MNHEY and CDR2 is SVGAGI. Trimming cost V 5 bases and J 2 bases; bases outside gene matches: 3. The CDR3 DNA is TGTGCCAGCAGTAGGGACAGGGGTGGCAATCAGCCCCAGCATTTT. Translated: CASSRDRGGNQPQHF.

This chain uses TRBV18 with TRBJ1-5; 9 positions match TRBD1. Trimming removed 6 bases from V and 7 bases from J; junction bases left unmatched: 10. From germline, CDR1 is KGHSH and CDR2 LQKENI. This CDR3 is built from 15 residues. CDR3 sequence reads: CASSQGTGSEQPQHF. CDR3 in DNA: TGTGCCAGCTCGCAGGGGACAGGGAGCGAACAGCCCCAGCATTTT.

The genes are TRBV2 and TRBJ2-3, with a tentative D call TRBD2 (5 bases). CDR3 length: 15 amino acids. Between the trimmed V and J ends, which lost 7 bases and 0 bases, there was a span of 14 bases. CDR1 SNHLY and CDR2 FYNNEI come from the germline V gene. The CDR3 bases are TGTGCCAGCAACCTAGCTATGTCTAGCACAGATACGCAGTATTTT. It codes for CASNLAMSSTDTQYF.

The chain has TRBV28 and TRBJ2-5, with TRBD2 matching 8 bases. V was pared by 1 base and J by 6 bases, with 16 bases of the junction left unmatched. This CDR3 has 18 residues. Germline CDR1 and CDR2: MDHEN and SYDVKM. CDR3 sequence reads: CASSLFGRAGDRGKTQYF. CDR3 nucleotide sequence: TGTGCCAGCAGTTTATTTGGGCGAGCGGGAGACCGCGGGAAGACCCAGTACTTC.

CDR3 sequence: CASSVVPLSDTGELFF. For the CDR3, the DNA is TGTGCCAGCAGCGTAGTCCCTCTTTCCGACACCGGGGAGCTGTTTTTT. The chain is built from TRBV9 and TRBJ2-2; D uncertain. The CDR3 spans 16 residues. The germline gives CDR1 SGDLS, CDR2 YYNGEE. Between the trimmed V and J ends, which lost 0 bases and 3 bases, there was a span of 12 bases.

V is TRBV11-2 and J is TRBJ1-2, with D perhaps TRBD1 (5 bases). In germline, CDR1 is SGHAT, CDR2 FQNNGV. V gave up 1 base and J gave up 1 base, with 7 bases separating them. The CDR3 covers 14 residues. CDR3 in DNA: TGTGCCAGCAGCTTAGCAGGGTTTAACTATGGCTACACCTTC. Encoded protein: CASSLAGFNYGYTF. The variable domain in full, completed from reference TRBV11-2 and TRBJ1-2, reads EAGVAQSPRYKIIEKRQSVAFWCNPISGHATLYWYQQILGQGPKLLIQFQNNGVVDDSQLPKDRFSAERLKGVDSTLKIQPAKLEDSAVYLCASSLAGFNYGYTFGSGTRLTVV.

This chain uses TRBV13 with TRBJ1-5; D gene uncertain. Per the germline V gene, CDR1 is PRHDT and CDR2 is FYEKMQ (reference sequence). The CDR3 length is 13 residues. V was trimmed by 2 bases and J by 12 bases, leaving 14 bases between them. The CDR3 here is CASSLYGTSGQHF. As DNA, the CDR3 is TGTGCCAGCAGCTTATACGGAACATCGGGCCAGCATTTT.

The chain uses TRBV19 and TRBJ1-6; the match to TRBD1 covers 9 bases. Looked up from germline, CDR1 is LNHDA and CDR2 is SQIVND (reference sequence). The CDR3 length is 15 residues. With 5 bases clipped from V and 6 bases from J, the junction kept 5 bases outside the gene matches. The CDR3 here is CASSGTGWSNSPLHF. CDR3 bases: TGTGCCAGTAGTGGGACAGGGTGGAGTAATTCACCCCTCCACTTT.

This clone was observed a handful of times. The genes are TRBV5-5 and TRBJ1-2, with unresolved D. This CDR3 is built from 15 residues. The germline gives CDR1 SGHKS, CDR2 YYEKEE (reference sequence). The germline V and J ends were trimmed by 0 bases and 2 bases, with 11 bases remaining between them. The CDR3 DNA reads as TGTGCCAGCAGCTTGGGTGGCAGTCAAAACTATGGCTACACCTTC. As protein: CASSLGGSQNYGYTF.

The genes are TRBV7-9 and TRBJ2-3, with TRBD2 as a possible D gene (5 bases). Trimming removed 5 bases at V and 1 base at J, with 19 bases between. The CDR3 consists of 17 residues. In germline, CDR1 is SEHNR, CDR2 FQNEAQ (reference sequence). The CDR3 loop is CASSPPTIGERTDTQYF. Here the CDR3 DNA reads TGTGCCAGCAGCCCCCCCACAATCGGGGAGCGCACAGATACGCAGTATTTT.

The genes are TRBV4-1 and TRBJ2-7, with 7 bases lining up with TRBD2. J gave up 10 bases and V 0 bases, and 12 bases lay outside the gene matches. Per germline, CDR1 MGHRA and CDR2 YSYEKL. This CDR3 has 15 residues. The CDR3 here is CASSQELAYPTNQYV. For the CDR3, the DNA is TGCGCCAGCAGCCAAGAACTAGCGTACCCTACGAATCAGTACGTC.

This clone was picked up one time. The chain couples TRBV6-6 to TRBJ1-4; D gene uncertain. Trimming left V 6 bases short and J 7 bases short, with 15 bases between. The germline gives CDR1 MNHNY, CDR2 SVGAGI (reference sequence). The CDR3 is made up of 14 amino acids. CDR3 sequence: CASRESREIEKLFF. The CDR3 DNA reads as TGTGCCAGCAGGGAGAGCCGGGAGATTGAAAAACTGTTTTTT.

V and J are TRBV3-1 (or the pseudogene TRBV3-2) and TRBJ1-1; D ambiguous. Germline CDR1 and CDR2: LGHDT and YNNKEL (reference sequence). Trimming cost V 6 bases and J 5 bases, with 13 bases left between them. CDR3 length: 13 amino acids. Here the CDR3 reads CASSRQLGTEAFF. CDR3 bases: TGTGCCAGCAGTCGGCAACTCGGGACTGAAGCTTTCTTT.

This clone was detected only a few times. The chain uses TRBV5-1 and TRBJ1-1; tentative D call: TRBD1 (5 bases). V was shortened by 4 bases and J by 2 bases, with 9 bases between the two germline ends. Germline values: CDR1 SGHRS, CDR2 YFSETQ. The CDR3 totals 13 residues. CDR3 loop: CASSEDTNTEAFF. The CDR3 nucleotides are TGCGCCAGCAGCGAGGACACAAACACTGAAGCTTTCTTT.

This rearrangement joins TRBV29-1 to TRBJ2-5, with 8 bases that match TRBD2. The junction had 0 bases not matched to a gene; V was cut back by 3 bases and J by 3 bases. Germline CDR1 is SQVTM and CDR2 is ANQGSEA. CDR3 length: 12 amino acids. CDR3 region: CSVEGLEETQYF. The CDR3 nucleotides are TGCAGCGTTGAGGGACTAGAAGAGACCCAGTACTTC.

The chain joins TRBV7-9 to TRBJ1-3; the D gene is possibly TRBD1 (5 bases). V shed 5 bases and J shed 4 bases, with 9 bases lying between them. CDR1 SEHNR and CDR2 FQNEAQ come from the germline V gene (reference sequence). This CDR3 has 13 residues. The CDR3 sequence is CASSPQGGNTIYF. DNA of the CDR3: TGTGCCAGCAGCCCCCAGGGCGGAAACACCATATATTTT.

The CDR3, as DNA: TGTGCCAGCAGCTTAGGGGGACAGGGCAACACCATATATTTT. The encoded protein is CASSLGGQGNTIYF. The rearrangement uses TRBV11-2 and TRBJ1-3; 9 positions agree with TRBD1. The CDR3 spans 14 residues. Germline CDR1 SGHAT, CDR2 FQNNGV. V was pared by 1 base and J by 7 bases, with 2 bases of the junction left unmatched.

This rearrangement joins TRBV28 to TRBJ2-7; tentative D call: TRBD2 (6 bases). CDR3 length: 18 amino acids. Germline V lookup: CDR1 MDHEN, CDR2 SYDVKM. Deletions cut 2 bases from V and 0 bases from J, with 20 bases between. The CDR3 sequence is CASSLGGVSWGLSYEQYF. For the CDR3, the DNA is TGTGCCAGCAGTTTAGGCGGGGTTTCGTGGGGTCTCTCCTACGAGCAGTACTTC.

The V call is TRBV19, the J call TRBJ1-5; D possibly corresponds to TRBD1 (6 bases). The V gene lost 2 bases and the J gene lost 0 bases, with 14 bases spanning the gap. The CDR3 loop spans 17 amino acids. Germline V CDR1 and CDR2: LNHDA, SQIVND (reference sequence). The CDR3 region has the DNA TGTGCCAGTAGTATACAGGGGCCCGTGTATAGCAATCAGCCCCAGCATTTT. Amino acids: CASSIQGPVYSNQPQHF.

The chain uses TRBV4-1 and TRBJ1-2; a possible D gene is TRBD1 (5 bases). V was shortened by 2 bases and J by 6 bases, with 13 bases between the two germline ends. This CDR3 has 14 residues. From germline, CDR1 is MGHRA and CDR2 YSYEKL. The CDR3 nucleotides are TGCGCCAGCAGCCAACTTCCTGGGGGGAATGGCTACACCTTC. It translates to CASSQLPGGNGYTF.

This rearrangement joins TRBV18 to TRBJ2-5; TRBD2 matches at 13 bases. Germline V CDR1 and CDR2: KGHSH, LQKENI. The CDR3 is 17 residues long. J was trimmed by 1 base and V by 2 bases; bases with no gene match: 4. CDR3 amino acids: CASSPGTSGTIQETQYF. CDR3 nucleotides: TGTGCCAGCTCACCAGGGACTAGCGGGACAATCCAAGAGACCCAGTACTTC. Looking up the rest from reference TRBV18 and TRBJ2-5 gives the full variable domain: NAGVMQNPRHLVRRRGQEARLRCSPMKGHSHVYWYRQLPEEGLKFMVYLQKENIIDESGMPKERFSAEFPKEGPSILRIQQVVRGDSAAYFCASSPGTSGTIQETQYFGPGTRLLVL.

The rearrangement uses TRBV7-2 and TRBJ2-1; TRBD2 aligns across 7 bases. The CDR3 runs to 16 residues. V shed 6 bases, J shed 7 bases, and the junction held 15 bases outside the gene matches. The germline gives CDR1 SGHTA, CDR2 FQGNSA. CDR3 residues: CASSYPQAGSANEQFF. As DNA, the CDR3 is TGTGCCAGCAGTTACCCACAAGCGGGATCTGCGAATGAGCAGTTCTTC.

The V gene is TRBV27, the J gene TRBJ2-3; TRBD1 matches at 8 bases. This CDR3 is 15 amino acids long. V dropped 5 bases and J dropped 3; count of bases not matched to a gene: 7. From germline, CDR1 is MNHEY and CDR2 SMNVEV (reference sequence). DNA of the CDR3: TGTGCCAGCAGTACGACAAGGGACAGGACAGATACGCAGTATTTT. Translating it yields CASSTTRDRTDTQYF.

V usage is TRBV19 and J usage is TRBJ2-3; D call uncertain. The CDR3 consists of 14 residues. Per germline, CDR1 LNHDA and CDR2 SQIVND (reference sequence). Trimming cost V 1 base and J 2 bases, with 7 bases left between them. CDR3 DNA sequence: TGTGCCAGTAGTATAGGCACAGCCACAGATACGCAGTATTTT. Amino acid sequence: CASSIGTATDTQYF. The whole variable domain, filled in from reference TRBV19 and TRBJ2-3, reads DGGITQSPKYLFRKEGQNVTLSCEQNLNHDAMYWYRQDPGQGLRLIYYSQIVNDFQKGDIAEGYSVSREKKESFPLTVTSAQKNPTAFYLCASSIGTATDTQYFGPGTRLTVL.

This chain uses TRBV27 with TRBJ2-7; TRBD1 matches at 12 bases. Germline CDR1 reads MNHEY; CDR2 reads SMNVEV (reference sequence). The trim removed 4 bases at V and 4 bases at J, leaving 8 bases unmatched. The CDR3 extends over 16 amino acids. CDR3 sequence (DNA): TGTGCCAGCAGTTCAAGAGAGGGACAGGGGGCTTACGAGCAGTACTTC. This gives the protein CASSSREGQGAYEQYF.

This chain links TRBV2 with TRBJ1-2; D uncertain. The V gene lost 5 bases and the J gene lost 3 bases, with 16 bases spanning the gap. The CDR3 loop spans 15 amino acids. Per germline, CDR1 SNHLY and CDR2 FYNNEI. The CDR3 region is CASSNSLAGYYGYTF. The CDR3 bases are TGTGCCAGCAGTAACAGCCTCGCCGGCTACTATGGCTACACCTTC.

This chain links TRBV6-6 with TRBJ2-6; 8 bases line up with TRBD2. V was pared by 5 bases and J by 0 bases, with 12 bases of the junction left unmatched. The CDR3 loop spans 19 amino acids. Per the germline V gene, CDR1 is MNHNY and CDR2 is SVGAGI (reference sequence). The CDR3: CASSPRGGAVLSGANVLTF. DNA of the CDR3: TGTGCCAGCAGTCCCCGGGGGGGGGCCGTTCTCTCTGGGGCCAACGTCCTGACTTTC.